This T cell receptor (beta chain) was documented in a study of blood T cell repertoires in COVID-19. About the research overall: Samples of COVID-19 (acute and convalescent) were obtained from the United States, Italy and Spain. Sample material is recorded as cDNA or gDNA derived from T cells, B-cell-depleted T cells, or PBMCs.

The CDR3 covers 15 residues. V was clipped by 1 base and J by 8 bases, with 17 bases between them. Per the germline V gene, CDR1 is MGHRA and CDR2 is YSYEKL. Authors' analysis steps: Researchers report that nucleated cell counts were estimated from reference gene primer amplification. Only in-frame clones appear in the TCRdb table, and some are missing; sequencing was by immunoSEQ multiplex PCR. The V and J calls and clone size come from that table; D and trimming were worked out from the DNA. The sample includes approximately 190,000 clones, 80% to 90% of them seen just once. This chain joins TRBV4-1 and TRBJ1-2; D might be TRBD1 (6 bases). The receptor's source is a man aged 70-80 years with active or convalescent COVID-19. The sequenced sample consisted of peripheral blood. The CDR3 here is CASSQVYRDGRGYTF. Written as DNA, the CDR3 is TGCGCCAGCAGCCAAGTCTACAGGGACGGCCGCGGCTACACCTTC.